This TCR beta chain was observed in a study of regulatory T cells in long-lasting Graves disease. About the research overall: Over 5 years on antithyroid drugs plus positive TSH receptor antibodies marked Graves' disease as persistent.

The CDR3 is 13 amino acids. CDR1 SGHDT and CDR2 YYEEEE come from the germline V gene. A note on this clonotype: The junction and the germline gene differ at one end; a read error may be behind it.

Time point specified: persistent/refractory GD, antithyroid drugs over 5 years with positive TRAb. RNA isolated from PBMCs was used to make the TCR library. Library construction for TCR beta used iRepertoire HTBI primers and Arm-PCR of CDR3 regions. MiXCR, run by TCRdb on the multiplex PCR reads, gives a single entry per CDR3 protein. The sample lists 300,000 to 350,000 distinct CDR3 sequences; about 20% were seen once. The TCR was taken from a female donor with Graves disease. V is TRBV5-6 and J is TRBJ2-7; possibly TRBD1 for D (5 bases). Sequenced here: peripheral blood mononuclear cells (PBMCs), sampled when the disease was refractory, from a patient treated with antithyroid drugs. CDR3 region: CASSPDSTYERYF. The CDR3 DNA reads TGTGCCAGCAGCCCCGACAGTACCTACGAGCGGTACTTC.